Each of the 32 T cell receptor beta chains below was sequenced from the same sample in a study of shared clonotypes between healthy human individuals. In the naive CD8 group, cells lacked CD45RO and were positively selected for CCR7, so terminally differentiated effector memory CD45RA+ cells were left out. The table came from immunoSEQ multiplex PCR; TCRdb's copy has only in-frame clones and leaves some out. The sample comprises around 2,000,000 clones, approximately 95% of which are singletons, and around 1.1% rests with the top ten. Sequencing was done on a sample of naive CD8+ T cells sorted from blood. The receptor set was obtained from a man aged 18 to 30 in good health.

The chain joins TRBV27 to TRBJ1-1; tentatively, D is TRBD1 (6 bases). This CDR3 is 14 amino acids long. Trimming shortened V by 8 bases and J by 1 base, and 14 bases separated the two germline ends. Germline lookup yields CDR1 MNHEY and CDR2 SMNVEV (reference sequence). The CDR3 DNA reads TGTGCCAGCGGGGTGGGAGGGGGGAACACTGAAGCTTTCTTT. Protein sequence: CASGVGGGNTEAFF.

The chain joins TRBV5-1 to TRBJ2-3, with TRBD2 identical over 8 bases. The germline CDR1 and CDR2 sequences are SGHRS and YFSETQ. The CDR3 has 16 residues. V dropped 1 base and J dropped 7; count of bases not matched to a gene: 11. CDR3 bases: TGCGCCAGCAGCTTGAGTTCTGACGGGGGGGCACATACGCAGTATTTT. Protein product: CASSLSSDGGAHTQYF.

The chain joins TRBV28 to TRBJ2-1; 12 bases map to TRBD2. Germline V lookup: CDR1 MDHEN, CDR2 SYDVKM. This CDR3 has 17 residues. V lost 3 bases to trimming and J lost 7 bases; unmatched junction nucleotides: 10. This chain's CDR3 is CASSFPTLAGGPNEQFF. In DNA form, the CDR3 reads TGTGCCAGCAGTTTTCCCACCCTAGCGGGGGGGCCAAATGAGCAGTTCTTC.

The V gene is TRBV28, the J gene TRBJ1-5, with no clear D. The CDR3 is 13 amino acids. V was trimmed by 0 bases and J by 8 bases, leaving 8 bases between them. Germline loops: CDR1 MDHEN, CDR2 SYDVKM. CDR3 protein: CASSLWAGEPQHF. In DNA form, the CDR3 reads TGTGCCAGCAGTTTATGGGCCGGGGAGCCCCAGCATTTT.

This clone was seen a single time. The chain carries TRBV5-8 and TRBJ2-1, with a tentative D call TRBD1 (6 bases). Trimming left V 0 bases short and J 8 bases short, with 9 bases between. CDR3 length: 13 amino acids. Germline CDR1 SGHTS, CDR2 YDEGEE. The CDR3 loop is CASSLGTADEQFF. In nucleotides, the CDR3 is TGTGCCAGCAGCTTGGGGACAGCGGATGAGCAGTTCTTC.

V is TRBV7-9 and J is TRBJ2-1; 8 bases map to TRBD2. The CDR3 consists of 18 residues. Unmatched junction bases numbered 10, after V lost 1 base and J lost 2 bases. Looked up from germline, CDR1 is SEHNR and CDR2 is FQNEAQ (reference sequence). The CDR3 reads CASSLVGVAGTAYNEQFF. In nucleotides, the CDR3 is TGTGCCAGCAGCTTAGTGGGTGTAGCGGGGACCGCCTACAATGAGCAGTTCTTC. Variable domain in full (rest from reference TRBV7-9 and TRBJ2-1): DTGVSQNPRHKITKRGQNVTFRCDPISEHNRLYWYRQTLGQGPEFLTYFQNEAQLEKSRLLSDRFSAERPKGSFSTLEIQRTEQGDSAMYLCASSLVGVAGTAYNEQFFGPGTRLTVL.

Only one count was recorded for this clone. The J gene is TRBJ2-7, the V gene TRBV27, with D possibly called TRBD1 or TRBD2 (5 bases each). The V gene lost 5 bases and the J gene lost 2 bases, with 13 bases spanning the gap. Germline V gives CDR1 MNHEY, CDR2 SMNVEV (reference sequence). This CDR3 is built from 14 residues. For the CDR3, the DNA is TGTGCCAGCAGTCTGGGACCCAGGCCCTACGAGCAGTACTTC. It codes for CASSLGPRPYEQYF.

The rearrangement links TRBV18 to TRBJ2-7, with D maybe TRBD2 (6 bases). The CDR3 totals 16 residues. Germline values: CDR1 KGHSH, CDR2 LQKENI. The ends were cut back, 0 bases at V and 1 base at J, with 13 bases in the middle. This chain's CDR3 is CASSPPFGGRSYEQYF. The CDR3 bases are TGTGCCAGCTCACCACCGTTCGGGGGACGGTCCTACGAGCAGTACTTC.

J is TRBJ2-3 and V is TRBV4-2; TRBD2 matches 7 bases. The CDR3 covers 17 residues. Germline V gives CDR1 LGHNA, CDR2 YNFKEQ. Trimming took 0 bases from V and 4 from J; bases not matched to a gene: 10. The CDR3 coding sequence is TGTGCCAGCAGCCAAGAATGGGTGAGACGGGAGGCAGATACGCAGTATTTT. Translated: CASSQEWVRREADTQYF.

This chain joins TRBV2 and TRBJ2-1, with 14 bases that match TRBD2. Germline trimming cut 3 bases from V and 12 bases from J; bases unmatched to any gene: 10. This CDR3 has 16 residues. Germline lookup yields CDR1 SNHLY and CDR2 FYNNEI. The CDR3 spells CASSDLTSGRAKGQFF. The CDR3 DNA is TGTGCCAGCAGTGACCTGACTAGCGGGAGGGCCAAAGGGCAGTTCTTC.

The chain couples TRBV10-3 to TRBJ2-1; no clear D gene. Germline assignment: CDR1 ENHRY and CDR2 SYGVKD. Between the trimmed V and J ends, which lost 0 bases and 0 bases, there was a span of 6 bases. The CDR3 is made up of 15 amino acids. CDR3 in DNA: TGTGCCATCAGTGAGTCGATCAGCTCCTACAATGAGCAGTTCTTC. This gives the protein CAISESISSYNEQFF.

The gene calls are TRBV6-1 and TRBJ1-1; 7 bases are a match to TRBD1. Unmatched junction bases numbered 8, after V lost 8 bases and J lost 5 bases. The CDR3 sequence is 13 residues long. From germline, CDR1 is MNHNS and CDR2 SASEGT. This CDR3 is CASGATGQTEAFF. CDR3 coding DNA: TGTGCCAGCGGGGCGACAGGGCAGACTGAAGCTTTCTTT.

This sequence joins TRBV25-1 and TRBJ2-3; TRBD1 matches 9 bases. The CDR3 has 17 residues. The J segment lost 2 bases and the V segment lost 4 bases, leaving 10 bases of the junction unmatched. The V gene's germline CDR1 is MGHDK and CDR2 SYGVNS. The CDR3 is CASSARRGQGLTDTQYF. The CDR3 bases are TGTGCCAGCAGTGCCCGTAGGGGACAGGGACTCACAGATACGCAGTATTTT.

On this clone itself: Other DNA sequences in the sample encode the same CDR3. DNA of the CDR3: TGTGCCAGCAGTTTTCCCACCGGGGAGCTGTTTTTT. Translated, it gives CASSFPTGELFF. V is TRBV27 and J is TRBJ2-2; no firm D call. From germline, CDR1 is MNHEY and CDR2 SMNVEV (reference sequence). The length of the CDR3 is 12 residues. V lost 3 bases, J lost 4 bases, and 3 bases lay in between.

The CDR3 region is CASSVGTGGEQYF. CDR3 bases: TGTGCCAGCAGTGTTGGGACGGGGGGCGAGCAGTACTTC. The chain uses TRBV2 and TRBJ2-7; TRBD2 matches 7 bases. This CDR3 is built from 13 residues. Germline CDR1 SNHLY, CDR2 FYNNEI. V lost 4 bases to trimming and J lost 6 bases; unmatched junction nucleotides: 6.

V usage is TRBV28 and J usage is TRBJ1-1; TRBD1 aligns across 7 bases. V was clipped by 6 bases and J by 7 bases; unmatched bases: 5. Germline values: CDR1 MDHEN, CDR2 SYDVKM. This CDR3 has 12 residues. This CDR3 reads CASSTTGIEAFF. In DNA, the CDR3 is TGTGCCAGCAGCACGACAGGGATTGAAGCTTTCTTT.

The rearrangement links TRBV4-1 to TRBJ1-6, with 7 bases aligning to TRBD1. CDR3 length: 15 amino acids. Germline V gene lookup returns CDR1 MGHRA and CDR2 YSYEKL. V trimming: 4 bases; J trimming: 9 bases; junction bases outside the gene matches: 9. The CDR3 region is CASSPARQGSSPLHF. DNA for the CDR3: TGCGCCAGCAGCCCAGCGCGACAGGGTAGTTCACCCCTCCACTTT.

V is TRBV5-1 and J is TRBJ1-1, with 7 bases matching TRBD1. The CDR3 runs 13 residues. The V segment lost 3 bases and the J segment 10 bases; nucleotides outside the gene matches: 9. Germline CDR1 and CDR2: SGHRS and YFSETQ. CDR3 nucleotide sequence: TGCGCCAGCAGCTGGGGGACAGATCAGGCAGCTTTCTTT. Amino acid sequence: CASSWGTDQAAFF. Combining the CDR3 with reference TRBV5-1 and TRBJ1-1 gives the whole variable domain KAGVTQTPRYLIKTRGQQVTLSCSPISGHRSVSWYQQTPGQGLQFLFEYFSETQRNKGNFPGRFSGRQFSNSRSEMNVSTLELGDSALYLCASSWGTDQAAFFGQGTRLTVV.

The chain uses TRBV5-4 and TRBJ2-7, with 9 bases that match TRBD1. The CDR3 totals 15 residues. The junction had 13 bases not matched to a gene; V was cut back by 5 bases and J by 7 bases. Germline-derived CDR1 and CDR2 are SGHNT and YYREEE (reference sequence). This CDR3 reads CASSYEGQGIVEQYF. The CDR3 DNA reads as TGTGCCAGCAGTTACGAGGGACAGGGAATTGTGGAGCAGTACTTC.

V gene TRBV4-1 combines with J gene TRBJ2-7, with D perhaps TRBD2 (5 bases). V dropped 6 bases and J dropped 4 bases, with 7 bases sitting between them. The CDR3 totals 11 residues. CDR1 and CDR2 from the germline V gene are MGHRA and YSYEKL. The CDR3 sequence: CASRGLYEQYF. In nucleotides, the CDR3 is TGCGCCAGCAGAGGACTGTACGAGCAGTACTTC.

The chain recombines TRBV7-9 with TRBJ1-2, with 8 bases fitting TRBD1. Losses at the gene ends were 4 bases for V and 4 bases for J; bases not matched to a gene: 11. CDR3 length: 16 amino acids. The germline CDR1 and CDR2 sequences are SEHNR and FQNEAQ (reference sequence). The CDR3 here is CASSWPGGASVYGYTF. DNA for the CDR3: TGTGCCAGCAGCTGGCCAGGGGGCGCGTCTGTCTATGGCTACACCTTC.

Concerning this clone itself: The sample has other DNA sequences that encode this CDR3 too. The V and J genes are TRBV11-2 and TRBJ2-7; D is uncertain. Trimming took 1 base from V and 1 from J, leaving 8 bases between them. The germline CDR1 and CDR2 sequences are SGHAT and FQNNGV. This CDR3 contains 14 residues. CDR3 coding DNA: TGTGCCAGCAGCTTAGGGGCCGGTTCCTACGAGCAGTACTTC. This gives the protein CASSLGAGSYEQYF.

This sequence joins TRBV27 and TRBJ1-3; possibly TRBD1 for D (5 bases). Per the germline V gene, CDR1 is MNHEY and CDR2 is SMNVEV (reference sequence). This CDR3 comprises 15 residues. V was cut by 5 bases and J by 0 bases, with 11 bases left in between. CDR3 coding DNA: TGTGCCAGCAGTATAGACCAGGGCTCTGGAAACACCATATATTTT. Amino acids: CASSIDQGSGNTIYF.

This chain joins TRBV6-5 and TRBJ2-1, with D tentatively TRBD1 or TRBD2 (6 bases each). Germline loops: CDR1 MNHEY, CDR2 SVGAGI. This CDR3 is built from 14 residues. V lost 6 bases, J lost 9 bases, and 18 bases lay in between. This CDR3 is CASSLWGASTEQFF. The CDR3 nucleotides are TGTGCCAGCAGCCTATGGGGGGCTTCTACTGAGCAGTTCTTC.

The genes are TRBV30 and TRBJ2-3; weak D call: TRBD1 (6 bases). Per the germline V gene, CDR1 is GTSNPN and CDR2 is SVGIG (reference sequence). Between the trimmed V and J ends, which lost 2 bases and 2 bases, there was a span of 20 bases. The CDR3 has 17 amino acids. CDR3 sequence reads: CAWSSGRTGHTTDTQYF. The CDR3 nucleotides are TGTGCCTGGAGTTCGGGACGTACAGGGCATACCACAGATACGCAGTATTTT.

The CDR3 sequence: CASRGSLDTTEAFF. As DNA, the CDR3 is TGTGCCAGCAGGGGCAGCCTGGATACAACTGAAGCTTTCTTT. The chain couples TRBV6-5 to TRBJ1-1; D unclear. The germline V gene encodes CDR1 MNHEY and CDR2 SVGAGI. The germline V and J ends were trimmed by 6 bases and 5 bases, with 16 bases remaining between them. This CDR3 spans 14 amino acids.

This chain uses TRBV5-6 with TRBJ2-3, with TRBD2 matching over 11 bases. V lost 2 bases to trimming and J lost 2 bases; unmatched junction nucleotides: 4. Germline lookup yields CDR1 SGHDT and CDR2 YYEEEE. CDR3 length: 16 residues. This chain's CDR3 is CASSLMTSGDTDTQYF. As DNA, the CDR3 is TGTGCCAGCAGCTTAATGACTAGCGGGGACACAGATACGCAGTATTTT.

The chain uses TRBV7-3 and TRBJ1-1; D unresolved. V shed 0 bases and J shed 5 bases, with 10 bases lying between them. This CDR3 has 14 residues. Germline V lookup: CDR1 SGHTA, CDR2 FQGTGA. The CDR3 spells CASSLTGVETEAFF. The CDR3 DNA follows: TGTGCCAGCAGCTTAACGGGAGTAGAGACTGAAGCTTTCTTT.

DNA for the CDR3: TGTGCCACGGGACCCCCCGAACGTGAGCAGTTCTTC. This translates into CATGPPEREQFF. The V call is TRBV2, the J call TRBJ2-1, with D perhaps given as TRBD1 or TRBD2 (5 bases each). Per germline, CDR1 SNHLY and CDR2 FYNNEI. CDR3 length: 12 amino acids. Trimming pared 10 bases from V and 9 bases from J, leaving 16 bases between.

This chain uses TRBV28 with TRBJ2-4; D is possibly TRBD2 (6 bases). CDR1 and CDR2 (germline): MDHEN, SYDVKM. V lost 2 bases, J lost 0 bases, and 14 bases lay in between. The CDR3 is 17 residues long. DNA of the CDR3: TGTGCCAGCAGTTTACTCAGCGCGGGGATAGCCAAAAACATTCAGTACTTC. Protein: CASSLLSAGIAKNIQYF.

Concerning this clone: At one boundary the junction diverges from the germline segment, which might be a read error. The chain carries TRBV7-7 and TRBJ2-1; 8 bases match TRBD1. Germline-derived CDR1 and CDR2 are SSHAT and FNYEAQ (reference sequence). The length of the CDR3 is 13 residues. The CDR3 reads CASSLGQDNEQFF. CDR3 bases: TGTGCTAGCAGCTTGGGACAGGACAATGAGCAGTTCTTC.

The sample holds one count of this clone. The chain is built from TRBV27 and TRBJ2-1, with D possibly being TRBD1 (5 bases). Germline CDR1 is MNHEY and CDR2 is SMNVEV (reference sequence). This CDR3 contains 18 residues. With 2 bases removed from V and 0 bases from J, the gap between germline ends came to 17 bases. The CDR3 nucleotides are TGTGCCAGCAGTTTACTTTACTCTGGGGCTACCTCCTACAATGAGCAGTTCTTC. It yields the protein CASSLLYSGATSYNEQFF.